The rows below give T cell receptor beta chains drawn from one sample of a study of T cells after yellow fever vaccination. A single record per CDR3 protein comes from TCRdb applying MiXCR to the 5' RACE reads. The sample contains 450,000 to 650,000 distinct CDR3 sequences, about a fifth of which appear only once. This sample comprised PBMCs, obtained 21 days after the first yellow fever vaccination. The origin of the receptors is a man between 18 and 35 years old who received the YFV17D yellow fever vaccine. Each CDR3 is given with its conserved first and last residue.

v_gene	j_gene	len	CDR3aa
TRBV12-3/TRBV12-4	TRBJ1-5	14	CASSSGGTAGPQHF
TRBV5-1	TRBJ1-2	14	CASSTDGSNYGYTF
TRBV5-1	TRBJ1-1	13	CASSPQGRTEAFF
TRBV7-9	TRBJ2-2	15	CASRRDSANTGELFF
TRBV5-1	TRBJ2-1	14	CASGRDRGIAEQFF
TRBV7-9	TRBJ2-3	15	CASSFGQGGSDTQYF
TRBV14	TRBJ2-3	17	CASSQFSGPLSTDTQYF
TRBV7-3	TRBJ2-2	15	CASTWGGQDTGELFF
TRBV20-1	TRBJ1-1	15	CSARDRVGGNTEAFF
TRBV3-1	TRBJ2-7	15	CASSQGPQGGYEQYF
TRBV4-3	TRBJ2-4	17	CASSQDVPGRGENIQYF
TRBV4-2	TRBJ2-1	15	CASSPGQGATNEQFF
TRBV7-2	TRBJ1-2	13	CASNPGQSYGYTF
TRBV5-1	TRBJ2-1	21	CASSLFARRVLGESSYNEQFF
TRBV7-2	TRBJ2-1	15	CASSPSWSLYNEQFF
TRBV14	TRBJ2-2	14	CASSHEWGIGELFF
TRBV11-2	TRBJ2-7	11	CASSFVNEQYF
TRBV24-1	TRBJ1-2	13	CATSDWTGGGYTF
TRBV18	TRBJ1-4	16	CASSPRQWGRNEKLFF
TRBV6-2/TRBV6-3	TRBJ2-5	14	CASKNRVGGETQYF
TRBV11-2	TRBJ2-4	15	CASRGLRSPKNIQYF
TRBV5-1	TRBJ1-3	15	CASSPGVYSGNTIYF
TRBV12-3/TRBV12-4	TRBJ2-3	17	CASSLWLRGEGTDTQYF
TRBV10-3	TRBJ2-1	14	CAIRGTGWEDEQFF
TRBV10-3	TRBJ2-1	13	CAISESTDNEQFF
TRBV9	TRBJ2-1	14	CASSQPHRADEQFF
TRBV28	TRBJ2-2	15	CASSLTGMNTGELFF